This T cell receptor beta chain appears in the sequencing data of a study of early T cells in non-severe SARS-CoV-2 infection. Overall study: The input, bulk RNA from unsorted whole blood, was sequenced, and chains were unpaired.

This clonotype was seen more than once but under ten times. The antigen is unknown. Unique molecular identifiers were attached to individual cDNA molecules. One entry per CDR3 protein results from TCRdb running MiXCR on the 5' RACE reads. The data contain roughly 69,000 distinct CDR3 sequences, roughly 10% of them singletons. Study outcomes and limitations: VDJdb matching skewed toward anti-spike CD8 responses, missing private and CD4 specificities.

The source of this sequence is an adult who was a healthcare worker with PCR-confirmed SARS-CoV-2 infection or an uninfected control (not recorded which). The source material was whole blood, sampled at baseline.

In DNA form, the CDR3 reads TGCAGCGTTTATCCAGGGGACGGAGTTCTGTACTTC. Translated: CSVYPGDGVLYF. The chain uses TRBV29-1 and TRBJ2-7, with D perhaps TRBD1 (6 bases). The germline CDR1 and CDR2 sequences are SQVTM and ANQGSEA. Between the trimmed V and J ends, which lost 5 bases and 12 bases, there was a span of 20 bases. The CDR3 contains 12 residues.